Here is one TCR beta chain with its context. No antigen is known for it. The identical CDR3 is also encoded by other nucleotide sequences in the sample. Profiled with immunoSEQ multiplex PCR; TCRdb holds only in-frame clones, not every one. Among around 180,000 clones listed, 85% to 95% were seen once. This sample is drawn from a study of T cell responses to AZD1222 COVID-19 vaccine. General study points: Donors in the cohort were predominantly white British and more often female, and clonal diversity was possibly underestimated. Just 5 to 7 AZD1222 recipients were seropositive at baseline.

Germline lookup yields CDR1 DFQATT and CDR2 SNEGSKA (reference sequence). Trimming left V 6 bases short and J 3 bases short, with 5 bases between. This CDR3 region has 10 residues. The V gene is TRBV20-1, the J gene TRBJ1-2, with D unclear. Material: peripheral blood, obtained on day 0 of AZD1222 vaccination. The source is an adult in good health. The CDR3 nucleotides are TGCAGTGCAGGTGACTATGGCTACACCTTC. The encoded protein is CSAGDYGYTF.